Only a few counts were recorded for the clone carrying this T cell receptor beta chain. Its antigen remains unidentified. The data were obtained in a study of identical twins. TCRdb re-analysed the 5' RACE reads in MiXCR, keeping a single row per CDR3 protein. This sample has 650,000 to 800,000 distinct CDR3 sequences; 8.5% to 9% occur once, and the top ten carry roughly 0.97%. The germline V gene has CDR1 SGDLS and CDR2 YYNGEE. V shed 0 bases, J shed 7 bases, and the junction held 6 bases outside the gene matches. CDR3 length: 15 amino acids. Study-wide findings and caveats: Out-of-frame alpha sequences common to twins exhibited an excess of low generation probability. Recombination models fit unrelated individuals' TCR alpha sharing but underestimated twins'.

The data were also submitted as part of a second study, on yellow fever vaccine responses in identical twins.

The rearrangement links TRBV9 to TRBJ2-2, with TRBD2 identical over 7 bases. The receptor's source is a woman younger than 35 in good health. Sequencing used PBMCs. The CDR3 DNA reads TGTGCCAGCAGCGTAGAAGCATCGGGAGGCGGGGAGCTGTTTTTT. This codes for CASSVEASGGGELFF. Variable domain in full (rest from reference TRBV9 and TRBJ2-2): DSGVTQTPKHLITATGQRVTLRCSPRSGDLSVYWYQQSLDQGLQFLIQYYNGEERAKGNILERFSAQQFPDLHSELNLSSLELGDSALYFCASSVEASGGGELFFGEGSRLTVL.